Listed below are T cell receptor beta chains from one sample, sequenced in a study of blood T cell repertoires in COVID-19. The protocol was immunoSEQ multiplex PCR, while the TCRdb copy is restricted to in-frame clones and leaves out a portion. The sample consists of tens of thousands of clones, roughly three quarters of them appearing once. The specimen sequenced was peripheral blood. The origin of the receptors is a man between 65 and 85 years old with COVID-19, enrolled during active disease. Both conserved end residues are part of each CDR3. Each record gives: V gene, D gene, CDR3 protein. D genes are given only for firm matches.

TRBV29-1 | TRBD1 | CSVESRTGGITGELFF
TRBV6-5 | TRBD2 | CASNSPSGSGYEQYF
TRBV7-3 | NA | CASSLTGGANNSPLHF
TRBV27 | TRBD1 | CASRSGTAMNTEAFF
TRBV5-5 | NA | CASSIVGSPYPAFF
TRBV7-8 | NA | CASSPHGTINYGYTF
TRBV9 | NA | CASSVEAGSSYNEQFF
TRBV14 | NA | CASSQDEGRPQHF
TRBV19 | TRBD1 | CASQTGGKDSPLHF
TRBV28 | TRBD1 | CASTQRDRTARLIGQPQHF
TRBV5-1 | NA | CASSSASQAGELFF
TRBV4-1 | TRBD2 | CASSPQLASTYEQYF
TRBV3-1/TRBV3-2 | TRBD1 | CASSQAATGGRGAFF
TRBV3-1/TRBV3-2 | TRBD2 | CASSQERTSGTGELFF
TRBV4-3 | TRBD1 | CASSQDPTGITGELFF
TRBV5-4 | NA | CASSRDSYEQYF
TRBV27 | TRBD2 | CASTVAAGEPRGELFF
TRBV28 | TRBD1 | CASSLGGTGDRLGEQYF
TRBV9 | NA | CASSVDGQGIYGYTF
TRBV20-1 | TRBD1 | CSASQDRDEAFF
TRBV7-2 | NA | CASSLGGRVDYEQYF
TRBV6-5 | NA | CASSFGIWLTGELFF
TRBV28 | TRBD2 | CASSLSGLAGHQYF